This TCR beta chain was identified in a study of early T cells in non-severe SARS-CoV-2 infection. Study overall: Alpha and beta chains were unpaired, from unsorted whole-blood bulk RNA.

Individual cDNA molecules were tagged with unique molecular identifiers, the study reported. TCRdb used MiXCR to reprocess the 5' RACE reads, holding one entry per CDR3 protein. The sample holds over 50,000 distinct CDR3 sequences, roughly 12% seen once. This clonotype was recorded at least ten times. Sequencing used whole blood. The clonotype comes from an adult who was a healthcare worker with PCR-confirmed SARS-CoV-2 infection or an uninfected control (not recorded which).

The DNA of the CDR3 is TGTGCCAGCAGCTTAGCGTGGGGGGCGAGCTCCTACGAGCAGTACTTC. This sequence encodes CASSLAWGASSYEQYF. The V call is TRBV7-2, the J call TRBJ2-7; the D call may be TRBD1 or TRBD2 (6 bases each). The CDR3 has 16 amino acids. CDR1 and CDR2 from the germline V gene are SGHTA and FQGNSA. V lost 0 bases and J 0 bases, leaving 12 bases between the germline ends.